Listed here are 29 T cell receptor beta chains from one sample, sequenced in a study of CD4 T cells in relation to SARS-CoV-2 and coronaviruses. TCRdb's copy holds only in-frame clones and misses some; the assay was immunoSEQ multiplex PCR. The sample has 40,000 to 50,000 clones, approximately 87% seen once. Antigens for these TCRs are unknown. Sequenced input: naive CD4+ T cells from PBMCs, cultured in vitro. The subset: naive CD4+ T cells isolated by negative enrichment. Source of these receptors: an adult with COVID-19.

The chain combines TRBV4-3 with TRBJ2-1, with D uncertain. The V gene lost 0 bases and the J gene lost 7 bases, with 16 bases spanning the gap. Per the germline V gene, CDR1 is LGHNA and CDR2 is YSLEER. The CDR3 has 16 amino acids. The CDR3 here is CASSQDRTTVGNEQFF. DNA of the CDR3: TGCGCCAGCAGCCAAGACAGAACTACCGTGGGAAATGAGCAGTTCTTC.

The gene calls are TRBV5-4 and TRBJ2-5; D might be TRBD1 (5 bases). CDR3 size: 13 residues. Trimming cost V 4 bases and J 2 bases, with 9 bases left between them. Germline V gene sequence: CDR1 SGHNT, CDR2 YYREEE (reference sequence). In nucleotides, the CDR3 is TGTGCCAGCAGCAGACAGCTTCAAGAGACCCAGTACTTC. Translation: CASSRQLQETQYF. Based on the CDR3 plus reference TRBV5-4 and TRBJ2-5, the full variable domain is ETGVTQSPTHLIKTRGQQVTLRCSSQSGHNTVSWYQQALGQGPQFIFQYYREEENGRGNFPPRFSGLQFPNYSSELNVNALELDDSALYLCASSRQLQETQYFGPGTRLLVL.

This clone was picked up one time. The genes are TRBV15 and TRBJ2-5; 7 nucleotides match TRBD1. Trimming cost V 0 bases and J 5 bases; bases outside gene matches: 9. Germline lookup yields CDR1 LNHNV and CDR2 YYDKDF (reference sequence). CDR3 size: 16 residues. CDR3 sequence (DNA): TGTGCCACCAGCAGAGATAGGCGACAGGGTGGGGAGACCCAGTACTTC. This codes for CATSRDRRQGGETQYF.

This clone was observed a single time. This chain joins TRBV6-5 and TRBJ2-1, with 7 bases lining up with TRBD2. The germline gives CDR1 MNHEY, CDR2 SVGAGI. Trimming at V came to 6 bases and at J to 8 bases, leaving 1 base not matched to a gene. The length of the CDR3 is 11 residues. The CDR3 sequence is CASSGGYEQFF. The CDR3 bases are TGTGCCAGCAGCGGGGGGTATGAGCAGTTCTTC.

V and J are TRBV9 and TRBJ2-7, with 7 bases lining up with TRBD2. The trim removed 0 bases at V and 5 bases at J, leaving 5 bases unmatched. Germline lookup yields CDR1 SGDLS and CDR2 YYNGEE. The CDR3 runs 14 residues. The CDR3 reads CASSVGGGRNEQYF. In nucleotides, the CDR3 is TGTGCCAGCAGCGTAGGGGGAGGGAGGAACGAGCAGTACTTC.

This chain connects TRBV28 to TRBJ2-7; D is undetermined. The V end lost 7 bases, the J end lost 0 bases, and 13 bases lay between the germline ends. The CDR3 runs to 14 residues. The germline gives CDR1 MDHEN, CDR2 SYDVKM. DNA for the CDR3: TGTGCCAGCACCTCACAGCAAATCTCCTACGAGCAGTACTTC. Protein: CASTSQQISYEQYF.

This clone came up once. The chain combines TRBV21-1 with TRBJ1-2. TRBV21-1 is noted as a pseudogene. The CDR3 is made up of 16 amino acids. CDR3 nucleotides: TGTGCCAGCAGCCGAAAGGGGAGTGGGATCGGCTATGGCTACACCTTC. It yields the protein CASSRKGSGIGYGYTF.

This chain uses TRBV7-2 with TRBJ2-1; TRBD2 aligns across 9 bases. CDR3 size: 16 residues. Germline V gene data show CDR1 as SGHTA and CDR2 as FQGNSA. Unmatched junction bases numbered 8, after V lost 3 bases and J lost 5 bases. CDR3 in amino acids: CASSFWGLAGNNEQFF. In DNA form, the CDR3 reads TGTGCCAGCAGCTTTTGGGGGCTAGCGGGAAACAATGAGCAGTTCTTC.

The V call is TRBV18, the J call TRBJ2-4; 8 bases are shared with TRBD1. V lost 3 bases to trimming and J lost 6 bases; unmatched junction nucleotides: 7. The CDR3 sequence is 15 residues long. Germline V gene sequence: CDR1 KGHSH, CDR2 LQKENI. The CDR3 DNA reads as TGTGCCAGCTCACCCAGGGGCAGGGGGCTAAACATTCAGTACTTC. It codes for CASSPRGRGLNIQYF.

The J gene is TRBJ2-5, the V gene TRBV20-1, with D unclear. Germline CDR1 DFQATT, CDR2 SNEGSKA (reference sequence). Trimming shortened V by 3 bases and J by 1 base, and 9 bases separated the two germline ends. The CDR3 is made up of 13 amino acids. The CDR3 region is CSASRQVQETQYF. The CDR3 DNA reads TGCAGTGCTAGTAGGCAGGTCCAAGAGACCCAGTACTTC.

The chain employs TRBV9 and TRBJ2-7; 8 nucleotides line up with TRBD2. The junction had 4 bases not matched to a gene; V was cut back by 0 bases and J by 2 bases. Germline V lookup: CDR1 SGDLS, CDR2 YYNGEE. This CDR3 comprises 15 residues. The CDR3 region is CASSVGGLGTYEQYF. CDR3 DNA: TGTGCCAGCAGCGTAGGGGGACTAGGGACCTACGAGCAGTACTTC. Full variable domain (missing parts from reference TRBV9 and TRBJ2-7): DSGVTQTPKHLITATGQRVTLRCSPRSGDLSVYWYQQSLDQGLQFLIQYYNGEERAKGNILERFSAQQFPDLHSELNLSSLELGDSALYFCASSVGGLGTYEQYFGPGTRLTVT.

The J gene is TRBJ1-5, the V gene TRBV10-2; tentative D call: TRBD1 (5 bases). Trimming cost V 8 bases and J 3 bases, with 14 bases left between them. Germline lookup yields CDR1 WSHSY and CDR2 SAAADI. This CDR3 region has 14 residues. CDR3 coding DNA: TGCGCCAGCGCCAGGGACCTTTTCAATCAGCCCCAGCATTTT. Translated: CASARDLFNQPQHF.

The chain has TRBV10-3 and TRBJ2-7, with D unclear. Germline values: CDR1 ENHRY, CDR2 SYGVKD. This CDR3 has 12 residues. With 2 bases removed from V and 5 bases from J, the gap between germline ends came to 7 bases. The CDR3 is CAISELLHEQYF. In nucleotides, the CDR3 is TGTGCCATCAGTGAGCTACTCCACGAGCAGTACTTC.

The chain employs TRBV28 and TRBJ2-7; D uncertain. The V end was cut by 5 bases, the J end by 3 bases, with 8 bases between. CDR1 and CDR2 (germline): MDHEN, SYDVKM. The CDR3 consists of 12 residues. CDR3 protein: CASSTAIYEQYF. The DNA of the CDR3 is TGTGCCAGCAGTACCGCGATCTACGAGCAGTACTTC.

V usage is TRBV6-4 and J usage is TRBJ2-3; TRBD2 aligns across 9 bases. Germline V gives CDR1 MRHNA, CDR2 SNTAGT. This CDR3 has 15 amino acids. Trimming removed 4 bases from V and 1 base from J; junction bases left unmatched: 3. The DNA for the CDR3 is TGTGCCAGCAGTGGGGTAGCGGGAGGCACAGATACGCAGTATTTT. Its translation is CASSGVAGGTDTQYF.

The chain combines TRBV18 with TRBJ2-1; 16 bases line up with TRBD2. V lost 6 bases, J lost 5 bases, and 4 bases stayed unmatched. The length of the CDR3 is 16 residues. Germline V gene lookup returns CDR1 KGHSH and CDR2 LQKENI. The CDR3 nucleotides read TGTGCCAGCTCGCGGGGACTAGCGGGAGGGGACAATGAGCAGTTCTTC. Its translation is CASSRGLAGGDNEQFF. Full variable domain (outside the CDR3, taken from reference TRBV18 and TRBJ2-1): NAGVMQNPRHLVRRRGQEARLRCSPMKGHSHVYWYRQLPEEGLKFMVYLQKENIIDESGMPKERFSAEFPKEGPSILRIQQVVRGDSAAYFCASSRGLAGGDNEQFFGPGTRLTVL.

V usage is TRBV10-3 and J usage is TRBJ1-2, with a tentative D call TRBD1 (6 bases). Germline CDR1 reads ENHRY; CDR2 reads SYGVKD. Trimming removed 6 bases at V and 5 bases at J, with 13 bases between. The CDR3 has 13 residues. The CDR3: CAISPDQGYGYTF. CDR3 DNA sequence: TGTGCCATCAGCCCGGATCAGGGGTATGGCTACACCTTC.

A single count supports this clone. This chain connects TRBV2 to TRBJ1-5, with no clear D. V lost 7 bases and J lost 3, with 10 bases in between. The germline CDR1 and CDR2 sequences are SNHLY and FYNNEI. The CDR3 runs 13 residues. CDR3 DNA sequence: TGTGCCAGCAATACAGAGTACAATCAGCCCCAGCATTTT. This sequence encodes CASNTEYNQPQHF.

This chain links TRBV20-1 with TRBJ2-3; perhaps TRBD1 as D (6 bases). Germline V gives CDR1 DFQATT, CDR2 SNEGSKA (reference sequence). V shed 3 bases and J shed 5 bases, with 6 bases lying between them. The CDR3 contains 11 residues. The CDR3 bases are TGCAGTGCTAGGGACAGAGATACGCAGTATTTT. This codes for CSARDRDTQYF.

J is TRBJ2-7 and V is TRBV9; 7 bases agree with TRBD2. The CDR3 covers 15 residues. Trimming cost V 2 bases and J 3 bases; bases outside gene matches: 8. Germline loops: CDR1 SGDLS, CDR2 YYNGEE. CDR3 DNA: TGTGCCAGCAGCGTTCTGGCGGGAGTGGGCTACGAGCAGTACTTC. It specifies CASSVLAGVGYEQYF.

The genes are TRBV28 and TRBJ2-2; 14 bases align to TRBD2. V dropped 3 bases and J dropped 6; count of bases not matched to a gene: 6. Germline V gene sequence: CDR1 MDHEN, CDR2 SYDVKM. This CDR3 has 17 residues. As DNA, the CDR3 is TGTGCCAGCAGTTTGGGGACTAGCGGGAGTTTAGCCGGGGAGCTGTTTTTT. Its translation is CASSLGTSGSLAGELFF.

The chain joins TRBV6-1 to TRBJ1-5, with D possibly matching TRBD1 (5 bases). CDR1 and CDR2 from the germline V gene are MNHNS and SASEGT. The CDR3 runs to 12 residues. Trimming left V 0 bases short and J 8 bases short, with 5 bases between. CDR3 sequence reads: CASSEAGEPQHF. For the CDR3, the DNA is TGTGCCAGCAGTGAAGCAGGGGAGCCCCAGCATTTT.

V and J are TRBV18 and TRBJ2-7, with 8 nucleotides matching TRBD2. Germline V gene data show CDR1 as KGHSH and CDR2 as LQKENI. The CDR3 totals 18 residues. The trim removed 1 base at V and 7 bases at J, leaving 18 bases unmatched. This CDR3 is CASSPQLSSGTSTLEQYF. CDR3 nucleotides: TGTGCCAGCTCACCACAACTTAGTTCCGGGACTAGTACCCTGGAGCAGTACTTC.

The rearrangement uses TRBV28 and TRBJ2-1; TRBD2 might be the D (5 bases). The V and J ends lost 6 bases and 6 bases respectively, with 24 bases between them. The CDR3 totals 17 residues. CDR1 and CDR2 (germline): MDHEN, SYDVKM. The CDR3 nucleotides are TGTGCCAGCAGACCTCGAGGGCGACTCACGGCGGGCAATGAGCAGTTCTTC. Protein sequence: CASRPRGRLTAGNEQFF.

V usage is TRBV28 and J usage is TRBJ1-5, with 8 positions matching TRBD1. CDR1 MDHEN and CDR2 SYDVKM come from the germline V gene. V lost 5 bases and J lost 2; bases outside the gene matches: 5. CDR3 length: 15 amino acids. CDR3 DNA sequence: TGTGCCAGCAGTCTCGTGACAGGGGGCAATCAGCCCCAGCATTTT. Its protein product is CASSLVTGGNQPQHF.

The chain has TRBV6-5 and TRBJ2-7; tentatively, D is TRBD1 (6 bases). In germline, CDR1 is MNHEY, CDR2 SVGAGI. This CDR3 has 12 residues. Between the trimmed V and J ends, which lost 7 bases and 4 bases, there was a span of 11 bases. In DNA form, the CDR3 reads TGTGCCAGCAAGGCAGGGGATTACGAGCAGTACTTC. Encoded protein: CASKAGDYEQYF.

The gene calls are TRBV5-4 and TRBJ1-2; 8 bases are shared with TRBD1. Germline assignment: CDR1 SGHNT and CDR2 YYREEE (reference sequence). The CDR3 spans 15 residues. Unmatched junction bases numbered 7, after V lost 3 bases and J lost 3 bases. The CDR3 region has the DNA TGTGCCAGCAGCTCGAGACAGGGGACAGACTATGGCTACACCTTC. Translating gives CASSSRQGTDYGYTF.

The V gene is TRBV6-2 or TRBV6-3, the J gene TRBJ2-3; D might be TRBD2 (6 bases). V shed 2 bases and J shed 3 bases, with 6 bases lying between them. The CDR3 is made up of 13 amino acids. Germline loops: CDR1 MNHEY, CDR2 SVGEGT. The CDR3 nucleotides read TGTGCCAGCAGTTACCGGGAGACAGATACGCAGTATTTT. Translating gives CASSYRETDTQYF.

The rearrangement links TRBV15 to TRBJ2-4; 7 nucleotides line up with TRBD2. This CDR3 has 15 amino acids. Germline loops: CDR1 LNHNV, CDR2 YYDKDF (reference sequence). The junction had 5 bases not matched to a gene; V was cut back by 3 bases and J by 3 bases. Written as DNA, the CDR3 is TGTGCCACCAGCAGCGGGGGGTTGGGCAAAAACATTCAGTACTTC. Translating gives CATSSGGLGKNIQYF.